This T cell receptor (beta chain) was obtained from a study of blood T cell repertoires in COVID-19. This clone was observed a single time. The junction had 4 bases not matched to a gene; V was cut back by 0 bases and J by 3 bases. CDR1 is LGHNA and CDR2 is YSLEER in the germline V gene. The CDR3 spans 15 residues. Here immunoSEQ multiplex PCR was the method, and the copy in TCRdb shows in-frame clones only, minus some. The data show about 210,000 clones, over 75% seen once. The chain joins TRBV4-3 to TRBJ1-2; 7 nucleotides align to TRBD1. The sequence came from a woman in her 70s with COVID-19, enrolled during active disease. Specimen: peripheral blood. As DNA, the CDR3 is TGCGCCAGCAGCCAAGATGTCGGACAGGACTATGGCTACACCTTC. This codes for CASSQDVGQDYGYTF.